Listed below are T cell receptor beta chains from one sample, sequenced in a study of shared clonotypes between healthy human individuals. TCRdb keeps only in-frame clones here, not all; method: immunoSEQ multiplex PCR. Altogether 700,000 to 950,000 clones are present, 96% being singletons, with the ten largest covering around 0.25%. Sequenced material: naive CD8+ T cells sorted from blood. The receptor source for this set is a man aged 25-40 years in good health. Both conserved end residues are part of each CDR3. Fields, in order: CDR3 length, V gene, D gene, J gene, CDR3 protein, CDR3 DNA. The D gene is left open where the match is weak.

len: 13; v_gene: TRBV6-6; d_gene: -; j_gene: TRBJ2-7; CDR3aa: CASSYHRSNEQYF; CDR3nt: TGTGCCAGCAGTTATCACAGATCGAACGAGCAGTACTTC
len: 14; v_gene: TRBV7-6; d_gene: -; j_gene: TRBJ2-3; CDR3aa: CASSVGRGEDTQYF; CDR3nt: TGTGCCAGCAGCGTCGGGAGAGGGGAAGATACGCAGTATTTT
len: 14; v_gene: TRBV27; d_gene: -; j_gene: TRBJ1-5; CDR3aa: CASRFTGSNQPQHF; CDR3nt: TGTGCCAGCAGATTTACAGGTAGCAATCAGCCCCAGCATTTT
len: 14; v_gene: TRBV10-3; d_gene: -; j_gene: TRBJ1-1; CDR3aa: CAISESGDGREAFF; CDR3nt: TGTGCCATCAGTGAGTCGGGGGACGGACGTGAAGCTTTCTTT
len: 15; v_gene: TRBV4-1; d_gene: -; j_gene: TRBJ1-1; CDR3aa: CASSQAPGMNTEAFF; CDR3nt: TGCGCCAGCAGCCAAGCCCCTGGGATGAACACTGAAGCTTTCTTT
len: 13; v_gene: TRBV27; d_gene: -; j_gene: TRBJ2-7; CDR3aa: CASSLIGFYEQYF; CDR3nt: TGTGCCAGCAGTTTAATAGGGTTCTACGAGCAGTACTTC
len: 17; v_gene: TRBV7-9; d_gene: TRBD2; j_gene: TRBJ2-7; CDR3aa: CASPPATAGGPSYEQYF; CDR3nt: TGTGCCAGCCCTCCTGCTACGGCGGGAGGCCCATCCTACGAGCAGTACTTC
len: 11; v_gene: TRBV6-5; d_gene: -; j_gene: TRBJ2-7; CDR3aa: CASASVYEQYF; CDR3nt: TGTGCCAGCGCTAGCGTCTACGAGCAGTACTTC
len: 12; v_gene: TRBV29-1; d_gene: TRBD2; j_gene: TRBJ2-1; CDR3aa: CSGSGIYNEQFF; CDR3nt: TGCAGCGGGAGCGGGATCTACAATGAGCAGTTCTTC
len: 17; v_gene: TRBV28; d_gene: -; j_gene: TRBJ2-7; CDR3aa: CASSFPTSDLPHWEQYF; CDR3nt: TGTGCCAGCAGTTTCCCTACTTCAGACCTCCCTCACTGGGAGCAGTACTTC
len: 15; v_gene: TRBV7-6; d_gene: TRBD1; j_gene: TRBJ2-1; CDR3aa: CASSDVIQGWNEQFF; CDR3nt: TGTGCCAGCAGCGACGTCATACAGGGGTGGAATGAGCAGTTCTTC
len: 16; v_gene: TRBV9; d_gene: TRBD2; j_gene: TRBJ2-1; CDR3aa: CASSVVGTSAYNEQFF; CDR3nt: TGTGCCAGCAGCGTAGTAGGGACTAGCGCCTACAATGAGCAGTTCTTC
len: 15; v_gene: TRBV21-1; d_gene: -; j_gene: TRBJ2-5; CDR3aa: CASIEGTGPAETQYF; CDR3nt: TGTGCCAGCATCGAGGGGACTGGGCCGGCAGAGACCCAGTACTTC
len: 14; v_gene: TRBV11-3; d_gene: -; j_gene: TRBJ2-1; CDR3aa: CASSEGGGEGEQFF; CDR3nt: TGTGCCAGCAGTGAAGGGGGAGGAGAGGGTGAGCAGTTCTTC
len: 11; v_gene: TRBV14; d_gene: -; j_gene: TRBJ2-7; CDR3aa: CASSPDYEQYF; CDR3nt: TGTGCCAGCAGCCCCGACTACGAGCAGTACTTC
len: 12; v_gene: TRBV29-1; d_gene: -; j_gene: TRBJ2-7; CDR3aa: CSVEGSSPEQYF; CDR3nt: TGCAGCGTTGAGGGATCTTCTCCGGAGCAGTACTTC
len: 12; v_gene: TRBV28; d_gene: -; j_gene: TRBJ2-3; CDR3aa: CASSLGWDTQYF; CDR3nt: TGTGCCAGCAGTTTGGGATGGGATACGCAGTATTTT
len: 16; v_gene: TRBV30; d_gene: TRBD1; j_gene: TRBJ1-2; CDR3aa: CAWSNLGQGTSYGYTF; CDR3nt: TGTGCCTGGAGTAACCTGGGACAGGGGACTTCCTATGGCTACACCTTC
len: 14; v_gene: TRBV29-1; d_gene: -; j_gene: TRBJ2-1; CDR3aa: CSVRSGVLYNEQFF; CDR3nt: TGCAGCGTCCGCTCGGGGGTCCTCTACAATGAGCAGTTCTTC
len: 15; v_gene: TRBV7-5; d_gene: -; j_gene: TRBJ2-2; CDR3aa: CASSPGRTGPGELFF; CDR3nt: TGTGCCAGCAGCCCCGGGAGGACCGGGCCCGGGGAGCTGTTTTTT
len: 13; v_gene: TRBV7-6; d_gene: -; j_gene: TRBJ2-1; CDR3aa: CASSLDGRNEQFF; CDR3nt: TGTGCCAGCAGCTTAGACGGACGCAATGAGCAGTTCTTC
len: 15; v_gene: TRBV4-1; d_gene: -; j_gene: TRBJ2-3; CDR3aa: CASSQDLMPLDTQYF; CDR3nt: TGCGCCAGCAGCCAAGATTTGATGCCCCTGGATACGCAGTATTTT